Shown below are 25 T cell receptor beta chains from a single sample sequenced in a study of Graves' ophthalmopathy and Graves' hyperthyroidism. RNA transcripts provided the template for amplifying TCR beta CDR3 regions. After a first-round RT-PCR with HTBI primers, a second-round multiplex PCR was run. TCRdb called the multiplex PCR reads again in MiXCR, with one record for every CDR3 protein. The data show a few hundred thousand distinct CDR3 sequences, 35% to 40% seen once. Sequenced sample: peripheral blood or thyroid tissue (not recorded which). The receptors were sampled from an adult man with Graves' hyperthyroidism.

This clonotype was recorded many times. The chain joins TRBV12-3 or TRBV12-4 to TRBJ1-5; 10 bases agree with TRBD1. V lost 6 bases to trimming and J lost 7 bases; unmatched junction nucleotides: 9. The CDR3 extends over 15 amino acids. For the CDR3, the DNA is TGTGCCAGCAGGTCCGGGACAGGGGCGATACAGCCCCAGCATTTT. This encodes CASRSGTGAIQPQHF.

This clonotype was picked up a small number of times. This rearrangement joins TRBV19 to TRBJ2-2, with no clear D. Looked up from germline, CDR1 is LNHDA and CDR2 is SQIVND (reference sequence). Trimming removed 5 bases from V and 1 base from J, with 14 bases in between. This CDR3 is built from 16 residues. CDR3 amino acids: CASSPRVSRNTGELFF. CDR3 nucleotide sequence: TGTGCCAGTAGTCCCCGTGTTAGCCGGAACACCGGGGAGCTGTTTTTT.

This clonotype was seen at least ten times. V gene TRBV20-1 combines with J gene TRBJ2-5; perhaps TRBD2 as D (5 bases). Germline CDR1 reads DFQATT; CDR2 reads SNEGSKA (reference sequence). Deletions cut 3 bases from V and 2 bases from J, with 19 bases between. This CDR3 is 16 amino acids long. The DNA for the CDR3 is TGCAGTGCTAGTTCCTTTGTGGGAGCGCGACAAGAGACCCAGTACTTC. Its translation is CSASSFVGARQETQYF.

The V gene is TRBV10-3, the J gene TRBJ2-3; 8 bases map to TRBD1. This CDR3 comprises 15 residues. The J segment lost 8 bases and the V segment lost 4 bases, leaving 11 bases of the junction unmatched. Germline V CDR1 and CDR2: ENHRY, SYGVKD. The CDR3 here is CAISGQGTRKVTQYF. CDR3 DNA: TGTGCCATCAGTGGACAGGGGACTCGTAAAGTTACGCAGTATTTT.

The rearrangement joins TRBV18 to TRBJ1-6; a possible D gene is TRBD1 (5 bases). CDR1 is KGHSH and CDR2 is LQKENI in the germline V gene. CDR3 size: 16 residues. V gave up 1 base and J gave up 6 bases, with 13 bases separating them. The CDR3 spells CASSPLRDRSNSPLHF. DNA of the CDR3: TGTGCCAGCTCACCACTCCGGGACCGAAGTAATTCACCCCTCCACTTT. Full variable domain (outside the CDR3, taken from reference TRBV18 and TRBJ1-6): NAGVMQNPRHLVRRRGQEARLRCSPMKGHSHVYWYRQLPEEGLKFMVYLQKENIIDESGMPKERFSAEFPKEGPSILRIQQVVRGDSAAYFCASSPLRDRSNSPLHFGNGTRLTVT.

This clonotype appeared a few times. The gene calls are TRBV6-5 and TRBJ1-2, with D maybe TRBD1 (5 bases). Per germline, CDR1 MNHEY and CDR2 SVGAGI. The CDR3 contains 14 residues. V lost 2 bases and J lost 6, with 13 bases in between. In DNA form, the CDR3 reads TGTGCCAGCAGTTACGGGGCCAGAGGCCATGGCTACACCTTC. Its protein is CASSYGARGHGYTF.

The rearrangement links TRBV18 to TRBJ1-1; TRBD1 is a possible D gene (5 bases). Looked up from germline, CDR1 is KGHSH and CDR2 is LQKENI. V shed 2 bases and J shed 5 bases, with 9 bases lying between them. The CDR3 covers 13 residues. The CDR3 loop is CASSPSRETEAFF. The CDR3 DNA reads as TGTGCCAGCTCACCATCCAGGGAAACTGAAGCTTTCTTT. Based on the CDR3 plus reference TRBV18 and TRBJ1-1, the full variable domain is NAGVMQNPRHLVRRRGQEARLRCSPMKGHSHVYWYRQLPEEGLKFMVYLQKENIIDESGMPKERFSAEFPKEGPSILRIQQVVRGDSAAYFCASSPSRETEAFFGQGTRLTVV.

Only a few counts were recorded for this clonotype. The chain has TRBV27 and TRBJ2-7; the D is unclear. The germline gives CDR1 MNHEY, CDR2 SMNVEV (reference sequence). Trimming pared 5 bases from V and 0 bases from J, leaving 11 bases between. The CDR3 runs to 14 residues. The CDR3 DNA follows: TGTGCCAGCAGTAATGGCCGCCTCTCCTACGAGCAGTACTTC. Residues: CASSNGRLSYEQYF.

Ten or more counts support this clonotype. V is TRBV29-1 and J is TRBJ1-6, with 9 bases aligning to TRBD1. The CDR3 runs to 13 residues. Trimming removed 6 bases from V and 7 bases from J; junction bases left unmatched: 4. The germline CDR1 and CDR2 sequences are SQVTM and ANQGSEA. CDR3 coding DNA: TGCAGCGTGCCGGGACAGGGAAATTCACCCCTCCACTTT. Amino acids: CSVPGQGNSPLHF.

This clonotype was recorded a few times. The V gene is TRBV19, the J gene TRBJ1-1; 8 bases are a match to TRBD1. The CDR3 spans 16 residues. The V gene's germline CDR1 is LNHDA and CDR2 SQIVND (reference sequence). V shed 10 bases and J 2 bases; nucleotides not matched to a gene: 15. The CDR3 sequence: CATRGNRGDENTEAFF. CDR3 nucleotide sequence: TGTGCCACAAGGGGGAACAGGGGGGATGAAAACACTGAAGCTTTCTTT.

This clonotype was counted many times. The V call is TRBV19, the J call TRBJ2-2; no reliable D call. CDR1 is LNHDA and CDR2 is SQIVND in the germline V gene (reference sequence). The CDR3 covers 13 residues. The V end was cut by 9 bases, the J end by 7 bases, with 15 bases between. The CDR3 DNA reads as TGTGCCAGAAACAAGACGGGTCGCGGGGAGCTGTTTTTT. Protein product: CARNKTGRGELFF.

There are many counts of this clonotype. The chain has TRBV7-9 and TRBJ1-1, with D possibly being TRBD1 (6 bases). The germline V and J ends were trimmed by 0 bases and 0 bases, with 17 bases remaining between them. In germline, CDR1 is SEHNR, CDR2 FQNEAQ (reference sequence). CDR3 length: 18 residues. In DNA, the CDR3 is TGTGCCAGCAGCTTAGCGAGGGGGACGGCCGTCATGAACACTGAAGCTTTCTTT. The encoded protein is CASSLARGTAVMNTEAFF.

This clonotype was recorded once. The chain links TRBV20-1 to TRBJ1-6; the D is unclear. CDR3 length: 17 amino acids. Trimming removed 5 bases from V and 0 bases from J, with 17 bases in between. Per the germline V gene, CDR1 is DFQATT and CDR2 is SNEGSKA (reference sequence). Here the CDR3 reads CSAQTSGISSYNSPLHF. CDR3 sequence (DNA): TGCAGTGCTCAGACTAGCGGGATAAGCTCCTATAATTCACCCCTCCACTTT.

The CDR3 bases are TGCGCCAGCTCACTAGCGGACGCCTACGAGCAGTACTTC. Translation: CASSLADAYEQYF. The V call is TRBV5-1, the J call TRBJ2-7; 8 positions match TRBD2. Germline V gives CDR1 SGHRS, CDR2 YFSETQ. V gave up 7 bases and J gave up 2 bases; unmatched junction bases: 5. The CDR3 covers 13 residues.

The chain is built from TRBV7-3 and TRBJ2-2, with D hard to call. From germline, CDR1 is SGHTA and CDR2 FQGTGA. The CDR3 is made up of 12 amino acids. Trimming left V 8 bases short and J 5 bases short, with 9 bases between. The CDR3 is CASSEQTGELFF. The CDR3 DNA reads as TGTGCCAGCTCCGAACAGACCGGGGAGCTGTTTTTT. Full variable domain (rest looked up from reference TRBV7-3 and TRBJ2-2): GAGVSQTPSNKVTEKGKYVELRCDPISGHTALYWYRQSLGQGPEFLIYFQGTGAADDSGLPNDRFFAVRPEGSVSTLKIQRTERGDSAVYLCASSEQTGELFFGEGSRLTVL.

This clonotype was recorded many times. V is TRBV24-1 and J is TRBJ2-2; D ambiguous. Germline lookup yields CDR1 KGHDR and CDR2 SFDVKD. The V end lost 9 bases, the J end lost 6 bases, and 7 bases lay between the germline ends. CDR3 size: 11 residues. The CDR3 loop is CATGFSGELFF. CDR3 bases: TGTGCCACCGGGTTTTCCGGGGAGCTGTTTTTT.

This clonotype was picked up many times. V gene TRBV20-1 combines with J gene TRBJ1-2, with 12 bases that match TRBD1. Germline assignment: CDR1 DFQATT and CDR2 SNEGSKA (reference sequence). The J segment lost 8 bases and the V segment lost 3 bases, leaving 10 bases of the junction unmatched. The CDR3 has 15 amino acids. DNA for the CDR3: TGCAGTGCTAGTGGATCGGGACAGGGGGCGCGCGGCTACACCTTC. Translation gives CSASGSGQGARGYTF.

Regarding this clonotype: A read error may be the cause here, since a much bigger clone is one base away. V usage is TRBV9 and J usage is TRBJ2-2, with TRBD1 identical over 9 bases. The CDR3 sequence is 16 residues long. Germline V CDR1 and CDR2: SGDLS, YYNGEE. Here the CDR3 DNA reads TGTGCCAACAGCGTGGGGGGACAGGGACGAACCGGGGAGCTGTTTTTT. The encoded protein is CANSVGGQGRTGELFF.

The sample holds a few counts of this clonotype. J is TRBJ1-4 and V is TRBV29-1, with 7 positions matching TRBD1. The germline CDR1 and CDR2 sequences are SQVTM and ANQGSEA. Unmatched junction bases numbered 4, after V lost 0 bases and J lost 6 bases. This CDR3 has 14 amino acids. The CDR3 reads CSVEERQGYEKLFF. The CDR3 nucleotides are TGCAGCGTTGAAGAAAGACAGGGTTATGAAAAACTGTTTTTT.

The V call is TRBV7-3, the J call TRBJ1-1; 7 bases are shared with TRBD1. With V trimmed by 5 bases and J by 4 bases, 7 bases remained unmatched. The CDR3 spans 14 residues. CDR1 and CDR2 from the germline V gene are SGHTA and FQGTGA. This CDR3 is CASSQAQGGTEAFF. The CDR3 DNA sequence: TGTGCCAGCAGCCAGGCCCAGGGGGGCACTGAAGCTTTCTTT.

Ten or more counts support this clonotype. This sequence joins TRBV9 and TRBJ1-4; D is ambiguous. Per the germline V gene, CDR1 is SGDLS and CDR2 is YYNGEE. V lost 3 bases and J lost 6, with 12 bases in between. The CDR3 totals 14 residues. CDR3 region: CASSGGYRDEKLFF. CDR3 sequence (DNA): TGTGCCAGCAGCGGAGGGTATAGGGATGAAAAACTGTTTTTT. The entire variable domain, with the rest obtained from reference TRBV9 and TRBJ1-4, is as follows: DSGVTQTPKHLITATGQRVTLRCSPRSGDLSVYWYQQSLDQGLQFLIQYYNGEERAKGNILERFSAQQFPDLHSELNLSSLELGDSALYFCASSGGYRDEKLFFGSGTQLSVL.

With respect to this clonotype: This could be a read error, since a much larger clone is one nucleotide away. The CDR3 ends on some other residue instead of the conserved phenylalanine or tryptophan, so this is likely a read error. The chain's CDR3 is CSARDRRQRNFYGYTS. In DNA form, the CDR3 reads TGCAGTGCTAGAGATCGTCGGCAGCGAAATTTTTATGGCTACACCTCC. V usage is TRBV20-1 and J usage is TRBJ1-2; D gene ambiguous. Germline V CDR1 and CDR2: DFQATT, SNEGSKA (reference sequence). Trimming pared 0 bases from V and 5 bases from J, leaving 19 bases between. The CDR3 consists of 16 residues.

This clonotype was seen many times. The CDR3 region is CAISGGLAGDETQYF. The CDR3 DNA is TGTGCCATCAGTGGCGGACTAGCGGGAGACGAGACCCAGTACTTC. This chain connects TRBV10-3 to TRBJ2-5, with 13 bases aligning to TRBD2. J was trimmed by 5 bases and V by 4 bases; bases with no gene match: 4. CDR1 is ENHRY, CDR2 SYGVKD, per germline. The CDR3 runs 15 residues.

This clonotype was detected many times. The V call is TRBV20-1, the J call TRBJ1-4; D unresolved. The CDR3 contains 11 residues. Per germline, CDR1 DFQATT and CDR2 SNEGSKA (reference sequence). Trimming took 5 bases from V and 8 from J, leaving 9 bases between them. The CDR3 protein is CSAPQSEKLFF. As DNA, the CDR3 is TGCAGTGCTCCTCAATCGGAAAAACTGTTTTTT.

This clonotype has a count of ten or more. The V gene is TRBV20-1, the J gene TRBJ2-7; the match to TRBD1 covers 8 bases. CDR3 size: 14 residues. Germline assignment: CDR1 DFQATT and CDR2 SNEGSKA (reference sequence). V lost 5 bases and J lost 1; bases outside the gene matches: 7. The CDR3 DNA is TGCAGTGCTGACACGGACAGGGCATCCTACGAGCAGTACTTC. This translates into CSADTDRASYEQYF.